A selection of T cell receptor beta chains follows, all from one sample in a study of cytomegalovirus exposure and HLA in healthy donors. Sequenced by immunoSEQ multiplex PCR; TCRdb stores in-frame clones only, minus some. The data show some 67,000 clones, 75% seen once. Source material: PBMCs. The receptors were gathered from a man between 60 and 70 years old in good health and CMV-seropositive. Both conserved end residues are part of each CDR3. The D gene is left open where the match is weak. The size entry is marked missing in some rows and otherwise reads once, few, many or a size class.

cdr3_aa | cdr3_nt | d_call | j_call | v_call | clone_size
CASRLGTLSNQPQHF | TGTGCCAGTAGGTTAGGGACACTTAGCAATCAGCCCCAGCATTTT | - | TRBJ1-5 | TRBV19 | few
CASSVADGEKLFF | TGTGCCAGCAGTGTGGCGGATGGTGAAAAACTGTTTTTT | - | TRBJ1-4 | TRBV2 | -
CASSIRTGSYGYTF | TGTGCCAGTAGTATTCGGACAGGGAGCTATGGCTACACCTTC | TRBD1 | TRBJ1-2 | TRBV19 | -
CASSHQGSYQPQHF | TGCGCCAGCAGCCATCAGGGGTCGTATCAGCCCCAGCATTTT | - | TRBJ1-5 | TRBV4-1 | -
CASSQTHSGNTIYF | TGCGCCAGCAGTCAGACTCACTCTGGAAACACCATATATTTT | - | TRBJ1-3 | TRBV5-1 | few
CASSLGTGADYGYTF | TGCGCCAGCAGCTTGGGGACAGGGGCTGACTATGGCTACACCTTC | TRBD1 | TRBJ1-2 | TRBV5-1 | -
CASSLRLAGSYNEQFF | TGTGCCAGCAGCTTAAGACTAGCGGGCTCCTACAATGAGCAGTTCTTC | TRBD2 | TRBJ2-1 | TRBV7-2 | -
CASSLNAGAPNTGELFF | TGTGCCAGCAGCTTAAACGCGGGGGCCCCGAACACCGGGGAGCTGTTTTTT | - | TRBJ2-2 | TRBV11-2 | -
CASKKEGYGTDTEAFF | TGTGCCAGCAAAAAGGAGGGGTACGGCACGGACACTGAAGCTTTCTTT | - | TRBJ1-1 | TRBV6-6 | -
CASSQRAGPGNTIYF | TGCGCCAGCAGCCAACGAGCGGGGCCCGGAAACACCATATATTTT | - | TRBJ1-3 | TRBV4-1 | once
CAISQRALKDEQFF | TGTGCCATCAGTCAGAGGGCCCTTAAGGATGAGCAGTTCTTC | - | TRBJ2-1 | TRBV10-3 | -
CASSRLSGAKNIQYF | TGTGCCAGCAGCCGATTGTCCGGGGCCAAAAACATTCAGTACTTC | - | TRBJ2-4 | TRBV7-9 | once
CASSQDEMYNEQFF | TGCGCCAGCAGCCAAGATGAGATGTACAATGAGCAGTTCTTC | - | TRBJ2-1 | TRBV4-1 | -
CASSRGGGSTDTQYF | TGTGCCAGCAGCCGTGGGGGCGGGAGCACAGATACGCAGTATTTT | - | TRBJ2-3 | TRBV11-3 | -
CASSLPGQLANYGYTF | TGTGCCAGCAGCTTACCAGGACAGCTAGCTAACTATGGCTACACCTTC | - | TRBJ1-2 | TRBV5-4 | few
CASRAQTGINEKLFF | TGTGCCAGCAGAGCACAGACAGGAATTAATGAAAAACTGTTTTTT | - | TRBJ1-4 | TRBV7-2 | -
CSSSLGTFYEQYF | TGTTCCAGCAGCTTAGGGACATTCTACGAGCAGTACTTC | - | TRBJ2-7 | TRBV7-9 | -
CASSGGGASNQPQHF | TGTGCCAGCAGTGGTGGGGGGGCGAGCAATCAGCCCCAGCATTTT | - | TRBJ1-5 | TRBV6-1 | once
CASSLPPNSGRNEQYF | TGTGCCAGCAGCTTACCCCCAAACAGCGGGAGAAACGAGCAGTACTTC | TRBD2 | TRBJ2-7 | TRBV11-2 | -
CASSLEGISNQPQHF | TGTGCCAGCAGCTTAGAGGGGATTAGCAATCAGCCCCAGCATTTT | - | TRBJ1-5 | TRBV7-9 | -
CASSLKQAHGAQYF | TGTGCCAGCAGCTTGAAACAGGCCCATGGGGCCCAGTACTTC | - | TRBJ2-5 | TRBV5-4 | -
CASSLGQGARVEQFF | TGCGCCAGCAGCTTGGGACAGGGGGCTCGGGTTGAGCAGTTCTTC | TRBD1 | TRBJ2-1 | TRBV5-1 | -
CASSPNVRLAHTDTQYF | TGTGCCAGCAGTCCAAATGTGAGACTAGCGCACACAGATACGCAGTATTTT | TRBD2 | TRBJ2-3 | TRBV27 | -
CASSLTGGSSTDTQYF | TGTGCCAGCAGCCTCACGGGGGGCTCTAGCACAGATACGCAGTATTTT | - | TRBJ2-3 | TRBV7-9 | -
CASSQAALWDRPGVNYGYTF | TGCGCCAGCAGCCAAGCCGCGCTTTGGGACAGGCCCGGGGTCAACTATGGCTACACCTTC | TRBD1 | TRBJ1-2 | TRBV4-1 | -
CASSLKQGGTNEKLFF | TGTGCCAGCAGTTTAAAACAGGGGGGAACTAATGAAAAACTGTTTTTT | TRBD1 | TRBJ1-4 | TRBV28 | few
CASSQSIGDWGLFF | TGCGCCAGCAGTCAATCGATAGGGGACTGGGGGCTGTTTTTT | - | TRBJ2-2 | TRBV23-1 | -
CASSEGRTGELGYTF | TGTGCCAGCAGTGAAGGCCGGACAGGGGAACTTGGCTACACCTTC | TRBD1 | TRBJ1-2 | TRBV6-1 | -
CASSLGTAPFSGNTIYF | TGCGCCAGCAGCTTAGGGACAGCGCCTTTCTCTGGAAACACCATATATTTT | TRBD1 | TRBJ1-3 | TRBV5-1 | -
CASSETSASGGFF | TGCGCCAGCAGTGAGACTAGCGCCAGTGGTGGGTTCTTC | TRBD2 | TRBJ2-1 | TRBV10-2 | -
CASSPYLQGGMGGYTF | TGTGCCAGCAGCCCCTACCTACAGGGGGGAATGGGTGGCTACACCTTC | TRBD1 | TRBJ1-2 | TRBV5-5 | -
CASSSQENEKLFF | TGTGCCAGCAGCTCACAGGAGAATGAAAAACTGTTTTTT | - | TRBJ1-4 | TRBV7-6 | few
CAGSLGRGAHTGELFF | TGTGCCGGCAGCTTGGGGCGGGGTGCACACACCGGGGAGCTGTTTTTT | - | TRBJ2-2 | TRBV7-8 | -
CASTRPSGQETQYF | TGTGCCAGCACCCGACCTAGCGGACAAGAGACCCAGTACTTC | TRBD2 | TRBJ2-5 | TRBV5-8 | -
CASKLAGEADTQYF | TGTGCCAGCAAATTAGCGGGAGAGGCAGATACGCAGTATTTT | TRBD2 | TRBJ2-3 | TRBV2 | -
CASSPYRTSGSSGANVLTF | TGTGCCAGTAGCCCTTATAGGACTAGCGGTAGCTCTGGGGCCAACGTCCTGACTTTC | TRBD2 | TRBJ2-6 | TRBV7-9 | -
CASSGQGVGTQYF | TGTGCCAGCAGTGGACAAGGGGTGGGGACCCAGTACTTC | - | TRBJ2-5 | TRBV6-1 | -
CASSPPGDTQYF | TGTGCCAGCAGCCCTCCCGGGGATACGCAGTATTTT | - | TRBJ2-3 | TRBV11-1 | -
CASSFLPGRGHTEAFF | TGTGCCAGCAGTTTTCTCCCCGGGAGGGGGCACACTGAAGCTTTCTTT | TRBD1 | TRBJ1-1 | TRBV6-5 | -
CASSLWGQGNEKLFF | TGTGCCAGCAGTTTATGGGGGCAGGGTAATGAAAAACTGTTTTTT | - | TRBJ1-4 | TRBV27 | -
CASSRGGDGYTF | TGTGCCAGCAGCCGGGGAGGGGATGGCTACACCTTC | - | TRBJ1-2 | TRBV5-4 | -
CASSQSYRDGDEQYF | TGCGCCAGCAGTCAATCTTACAGGGATGGGGACGAGCAGTACTTC | - | TRBJ2-7 | TRBV23-1 | -
CATSRDITGSGETQYF | TGTGCCACCAGCAGGGATATCACAGGGTCCGGGGAGACCCAGTACTTC | - | TRBJ2-5 | TRBV15 | -
CASRPGQASGNEKLFF | TGTGCCAGCAGGCCGGGACAGGCCTCCGGTAATGAAAAACTGTTTTTT | TRBD1 | TRBJ1-4 | TRBV19 | -
CASSVGGSWGTQYF | TGCGCCAGCAGTGTCGGGGGGAGTTGGGGGACCCAGTACTTC | TRBD2 | TRBJ2-5 | TRBV10-2 | -
CASSLADGGRDEKLFF | TGTGCCAGCAGTCTCGCCGACGGGGGAAGAGATGAAAAACTGTTTTTT | - | TRBJ1-4 | TRBV27 | -
CSAFSGITYEQYF | TGCAGCGCTTTTAGCGGGATCACCTACGAGCAGTACTTC | TRBD2 | TRBJ2-7 | TRBV29-1 | -
CASSLGRVSEKLFF | TGTGCCAGCAGCTTGGGGCGGGTCAGTGAAAAACTGTTTTTT | - | TRBJ1-4 | TRBV5-6 | -
CASSHRRAGRAQFF | - | - | TRBJ2-1 | TRBV5-6 | -
CTSSHDRTGSSGNTIYF | TGTACCAGCAGCCATGATCGGACAGGAAGCTCTGGAAACACCATATATTTT | TRBD1 | TRBJ1-3 | TRBV4-2 | -
CASSEGVTDTYEQYF | TGTGCCAGCAGTGAAGGGGTGACAGATACCTACGAGCAGTACTTC | - | TRBJ2-7 | TRBV2 | -